The subject of this entry is one T cell receptor (beta chain). The antigen remains unidentified. Germline loops: CDR1 PRHDT, CDR2 FYEKMQ (reference sequence). This CDR3 spans 16 amino acids. In preparing each TCR library, roughly 3,200 ng of total RNA was used. TCRdb re-analyzed the 5' RACE reads; it lists each CDR3 protein once, without DNA. In total, the table holds approximately 340,000 distinct CDR3 sequences. This sample is part of a study of monozygotic twins with inflammatory bowel disease. Study-level points and caveats: Immunosuppressive treatments were not uniform, and this may have added variability to patient repertoires.

J is TRBJ2-1 and V is TRBV13; there is no DNA to check the TCRdb D call of TRBD2. This clonotype originated in a human donor with ulcerative colitis or Crohn's disease, or a healthy co-twin of an affected twin (not recorded which). Specimen: blood. CDR3 protein: CASSGRLAGVEYEQFF. Based on the CDR3 plus reference TRBV13 and TRBJ2-1, the full variable domain is AAGVIQSPRHLIKEKRETATLKCYPIPRHDTVYWYQQGPGQDPQFLISFYEKMQSDKGSIPDRFSAQQFSDYHSELNMSSLELGDSALYFCASSGRLAGVEYEQFFGPGTRLTVL.